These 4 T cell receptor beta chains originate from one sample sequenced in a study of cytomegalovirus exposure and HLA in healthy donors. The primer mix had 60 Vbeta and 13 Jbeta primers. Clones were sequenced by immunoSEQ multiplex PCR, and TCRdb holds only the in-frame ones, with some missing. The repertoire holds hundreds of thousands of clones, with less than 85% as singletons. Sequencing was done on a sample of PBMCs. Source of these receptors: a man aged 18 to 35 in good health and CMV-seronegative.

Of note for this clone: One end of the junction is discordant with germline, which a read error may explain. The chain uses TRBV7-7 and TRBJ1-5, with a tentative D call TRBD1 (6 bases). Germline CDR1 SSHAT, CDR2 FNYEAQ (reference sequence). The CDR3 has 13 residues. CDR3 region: CASSLDQGQPQHF. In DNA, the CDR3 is TGTGCTAGCAGCTTAGACCAGGGGCAGCCCCAGCATTTT.

The CDR3 spells CASRQDDEKLFF. In nucleotides, the CDR3 is TGTGCCAGCAGGCAGGATGATGAAAAACTGTTTTTT. The chain has TRBV2 and TRBJ1-4; D ambiguous. Trimming stripped 6 bases from V and 6 bases from J, with 8 bases between. Germline CDR1 and CDR2: SNHLY and FYNNEI. This CDR3 contains 12 residues.

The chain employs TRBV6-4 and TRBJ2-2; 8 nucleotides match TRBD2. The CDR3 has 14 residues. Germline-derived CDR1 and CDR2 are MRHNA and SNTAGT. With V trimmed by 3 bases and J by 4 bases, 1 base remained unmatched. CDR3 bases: TGTGCCAGCAGTGAAAGCGGGAGCACCGGGGAGCTGTTTTTT. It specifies CASSESGSTGELFF.

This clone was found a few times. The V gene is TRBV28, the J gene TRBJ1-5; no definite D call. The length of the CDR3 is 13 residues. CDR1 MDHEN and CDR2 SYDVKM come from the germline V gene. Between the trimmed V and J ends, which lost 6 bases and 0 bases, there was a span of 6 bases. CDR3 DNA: TGTGCCAGCAGGCACTATAGCAATCAGCCCCAGCATTTT. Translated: CASRHYSNQPQHF.